One and the same sample provided the 18 T cell receptor beta chains below, sequenced in a study of blood T cell repertoires in COVID-19. The data were produced by immunoSEQ multiplex PCR, yet TCRdb's version contains in-frame clones alone and is incomplete. The table has some 110,000 clones, around 80% seen once. Input material: peripheral blood. The receptors here all came from a man between 65 and 80 years old with acute or convalescent COVID-19.

V usage is TRBV10-3 and J usage is TRBJ1-1; 7 nucleotides match TRBD1. Germline V gene sequence: CDR1 ENHRY, CDR2 SYGVKD. The CDR3 contains 12 residues. Trimming removed 6 bases from V and 8 bases from J; junction bases left unmatched: 6. The CDR3 nucleotides are TGTGCCATCAGCCGACAGGGAGTCGAAGCTTTCTTT. Protein: CAISRQGVEAFF.

This chain joins TRBV7-2 and TRBJ1-1, with a possible D match to TRBD1 (6 bases). The CDR3 sequence is 15 residues long. Germline V gives CDR1 SGHTA, CDR2 FQGNSA. V lost 5 bases, J lost 5 bases, and 18 bases lay in between. The CDR3 spells CASSPGRGAPTEAFF. The CDR3 nucleotides read TGTGCCAGCAGCCCAGGCCGGGGGGCGCCTACTGAAGCTTTCTTT.

This clone was seen at least ten times. The chain has TRBV6-5 and TRBJ1-1; D remains unclear. V was shortened by 7 bases and J by 0 bases, with 15 bases between the two germline ends. CDR1 and CDR2 from the germline V gene are MNHEY and SVGAGI. CDR3 length: 15 amino acids. The CDR3 bases are TGTGCCAGCAATAGGGTAGCGGGCCTGAACACTGAAGCTTTCTTT. It is translated as CASNRVAGLNTEAFF.

The genes are TRBV7-3 and TRBJ2-2, with D unresolved. Trimming left V 5 bases short and J 0 bases short, with 4 bases between. The CDR3 consists of 13 residues. In germline, CDR1 is SGHTA, CDR2 FQGTGA. The CDR3 region has the DNA TGTGCCAGCAGCACAACGAACACCGGGGAGCTGTTTTTT. It codes for CASSTTNTGELFF.

The chain employs TRBV3-1 (or the pseudogene TRBV3-2) and TRBJ2-1; D might be TRBD1 (6 bases). V gave up 1 base and J gave up 0 bases, with 19 bases separating them. The CDR3 totals 19 residues. Germline-derived CDR1 and CDR2 are LGHDT and YNNKEL (reference sequence). The CDR3 spells CASSQASWGWGPSYNEQFF. The CDR3 DNA is TGTGCCAGCAGCCAAGCATCCTGGGGTTGGGGGCCCTCCTACAATGAGCAGTTCTTC.

V gene TRBV12-5 combines with J gene TRBJ2-5, with TRBD1 matching over 10 bases. V lost 6 bases to trimming and J lost 5 bases; unmatched junction nucleotides: 6. This CDR3 has 14 amino acids. Germline V gene data show CDR1 as LGHNT and CDR2 as FRNRAP. This CDR3 is CASGRTGGSETQYF. The CDR3 DNA sequence: TGTGCTAGTGGGAGGACAGGGGGATCGGAGACCCAGTACTTC.

The chain has TRBV5-6 and TRBJ2-7, with 15 positions matching TRBD2. This CDR3 is built from 17 residues. Germline loops: CDR1 SGHDT, CDR2 YYEEEE. J lost 0 bases, V lost 4 bases, and 5 bases had no gene match. This CDR3 reads CASSIGLAGGPSYEQYF. The CDR3 DNA follows: TGTGCCAGCAGCATTGGACTAGCGGGAGGGCCCTCCTACGAGCAGTACTTC.

The V call is TRBV7-8, the J call TRBJ2-5, with a possible D match to TRBD1 (5 bases). V shed 5 bases and J shed 1 base, with 14 bases lying between them. Germline CDR1 is SGHVS and CDR2 is FQNEAQ. CDR3 length: 15 amino acids. The CDR3 DNA is TGTGCCAGCAGCACCCCTCAGGGCCCCCAAGAGACCCAGTACTTC. Translated, it gives CASSTPQGPQETQYF.

The genes are TRBV27 and TRBJ2-5; 13 nucleotides line up with TRBD2. Losses at the gene ends were 5 bases for V and 9 bases for J; bases not matched to a gene: 12. The CDR3 is 16 amino acids. Germline V CDR1 and CDR2: MNHEY, SMNVEV (reference sequence). The CDR3, as DNA: TGTGCCAGCAGTCCACTAGCGGGGGGGACGGCCGGGGCCCAGTACTTC. Encoded protein: CASSPLAGGTAGAQYF.

CDR3 residues: CASSSIQGGEQYF. CDR3 bases: TGTGCCAGCAGTTCTATACAGGGGGGCGAGCAGTACTTC. The rearrangement uses TRBV28 and TRBJ2-7, with 8 bases fitting TRBD1. The CDR3 has 13 residues. CDR1 and CDR2 (germline): MDHEN, SYDVKM. Trimming at V came to 4 bases and at J to 6 bases, leaving 5 bases not matched to a gene. The full variable domain, rest sourced from reference TRBV28 and TRBJ2-7, is DVKVTQSSRYLVKRTGEKVFLECVQDMDHENMFWYRQDPGLGLRLIYFSYDVKMKEKGDIPEGYSVSREKKERFSLILESASTNQTSMYLCASSSIQGGEQYFGPGTRLTVT.

This clone was counted between two and nine times. This chain connects TRBV19 to TRBJ2-7, with 7 bases lining up with TRBD2. The CDR3 is 16 amino acids. V trimming: 5 bases; J trimming: 2 bases; junction bases outside the gene matches: 12. Germline V gene data show CDR1 as LNHDA and CDR2 as SQIVND (reference sequence). Here the CDR3 reads CASSSRPGGYTYEQYF. CDR3 bases: TGTGCCAGTAGTTCCCGGCCCGGGGGGTATACCTACGAGCAGTACTTC.

The chain carries TRBV7-9 and TRBJ1-2; 8 bases fit TRBD1. CDR1 is SEHNR, CDR2 FQNEAQ, per germline (reference sequence). After removal of 1 base from V and 4 bases from J, the junction contained 8 bases not matched to a gene. CDR3 length: 16 amino acids. The CDR3 loop reads CASSLGGDRGPYGYTF. CDR3 nucleotide sequence: TGTGCCAGCAGCTTAGGGGGAGACAGGGGACCCTATGGCTACACCTTC.

The CDR3 DNA sequence: TGTGCCAGCAGCTTAGGGGCCTCGGCTAATGAAAAACTGTTTTTT. Translation: CASSLGASANEKLFF. This chain connects TRBV11-2 to TRBJ1-4; no definite D call. The V end was cut by 1 base, the J end by 3 bases, with 9 bases between. The germline V gene encodes CDR1 SGHAT and CDR2 FQNNGV. This CDR3 is built from 15 residues.

This chain connects TRBV5-1 to TRBJ1-2; D may be TRBD1 (6 bases). Per the germline V gene, CDR1 is SGHRS and CDR2 is YFSETQ. The CDR3 runs to 12 residues. V was cut by 4 bases and J by 10 bases, with 14 bases left in between. The CDR3 spells CASSRAGVDYTF. DNA of the CDR3: TGCGCCAGCAGCCGGGCAGGGGTCGACTACACCTTC.

V usage is TRBV4-2 and J usage is TRBJ1-5, with D hard to call. Germline loops: CDR1 LGHNA, CDR2 YNFKEQ. Trimming took 1 base from V and 0 from J, leaving 7 bases between them. This CDR3 has 15 residues. The CDR3 protein is CASSQVRSSNQPQHF. The DNA of the CDR3 is TGTGCCAGCAGCCAAGTTCGCAGTAGCAATCAGCCCCAGCATTTT.

This chain uses TRBV7-9 with TRBJ1-1; TRBD1 might be the D (5 bases). This CDR3 has 15 residues. Deletions cut 5 bases from V and 6 bases from J, with 19 bases between. The V gene's germline CDR1 is SEHNR and CDR2 FQNEAQ (reference sequence). In DNA, the CDR3 is TGTGCCAGCAGCCCTGTTACGGGCGGGACTGCTGAAGCTTTCTTT. Translating gives CASSPVTGGTAEAFF.

This rearrangement joins TRBV5-1 to TRBJ2-2, with TRBD2 identical over 9 bases. The CDR3 loop spans 16 amino acids. Germline V gene sequence: CDR1 SGHRS, CDR2 YFSETQ. J was trimmed by 6 bases and V by 4 bases; bases with no gene match: 10. CDR3 protein: CASSPGGGRAPGELFF. The DNA for the CDR3 is TGCGCCAGCAGCCCTGGCGGCGGGAGGGCCCCCGGGGAGCTGTTTTTT.

J is TRBJ1-5 and V is TRBV5-5; D call uncertain. This CDR3 is built from 15 residues. The V gene's germline CDR1 is SGHKS and CDR2 YYEKEE (reference sequence). The germline V and J ends were trimmed by 0 bases and 0 bases, with 7 bases remaining between them. CDR3: CASSLGAYSNQPQHF. The CDR3 coding sequence is TGTGCCAGCAGCTTGGGGGCATATAGCAATCAGCCCCAGCATTTT.